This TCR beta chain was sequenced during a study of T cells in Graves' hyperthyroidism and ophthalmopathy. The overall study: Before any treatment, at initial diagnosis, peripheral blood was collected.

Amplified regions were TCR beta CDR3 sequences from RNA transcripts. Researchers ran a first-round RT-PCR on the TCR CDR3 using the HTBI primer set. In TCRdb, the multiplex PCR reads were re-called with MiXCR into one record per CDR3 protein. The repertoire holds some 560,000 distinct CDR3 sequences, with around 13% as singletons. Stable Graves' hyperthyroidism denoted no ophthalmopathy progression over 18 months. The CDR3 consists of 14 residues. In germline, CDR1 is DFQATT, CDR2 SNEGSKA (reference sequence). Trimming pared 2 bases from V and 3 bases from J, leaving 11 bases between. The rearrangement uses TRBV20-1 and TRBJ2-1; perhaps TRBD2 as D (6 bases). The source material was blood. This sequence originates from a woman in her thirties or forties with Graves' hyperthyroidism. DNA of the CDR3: TGCAGTGCTAGACACTCGGGAGACTACAATGAGCAGTTCTTC. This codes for CSARHSGDYNEQFF.